The source of this T cell receptor beta chain is a study of blood T cells in healthy people across ages. Trimming removed 2 bases from V and 6 bases from J, with 11 bases in between. The CDR3 has 13 residues. Germline CDR1 reads ENHRY; CDR2 reads SYGVKD. Alongside a J-beta primer mix, a sample-barcoded 5' primer served in a second PCR lasting about 7 to 12 cycles. One entry per CDR3 protein, called by TCRdb with MiXCR from the 5' RACE reads. Here the sample spans 500,000 to 650,000 distinct CDR3 sequences, about a quarter being singletons. The sample was also reused in another study, on T cells of mothers and their children. From that study: It was found that thymic selection shapes TCR recombination output similarly in related and unrelated pairs.

The origin of this receptor is a boy aged 2 to 10 in good health. This sequence joins TRBV10-3 and TRBJ2-7, with a possible D match to TRBD1 (6 bases). The sequenced material came from blood. The CDR3: CAISEPTGSEQYF. The DNA of the CDR3 is TGTGCCATCAGTGAGCCGACAGGAAGCGAGCAGTACTTC.